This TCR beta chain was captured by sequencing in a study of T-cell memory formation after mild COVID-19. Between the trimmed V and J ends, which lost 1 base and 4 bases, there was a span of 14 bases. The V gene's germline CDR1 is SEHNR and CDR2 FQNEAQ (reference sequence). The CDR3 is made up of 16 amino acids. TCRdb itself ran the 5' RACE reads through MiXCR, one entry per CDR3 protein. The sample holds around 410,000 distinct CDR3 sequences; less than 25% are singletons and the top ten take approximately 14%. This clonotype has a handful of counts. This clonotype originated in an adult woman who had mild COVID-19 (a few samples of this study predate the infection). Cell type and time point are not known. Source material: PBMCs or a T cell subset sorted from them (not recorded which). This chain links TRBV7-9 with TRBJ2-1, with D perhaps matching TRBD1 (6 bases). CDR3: CASSLEGGTFYNEQFF. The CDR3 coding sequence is TGTGCCAGCAGCTTAGAAGGGGGTACCTTTTACAATGAGCAGTTCTTC. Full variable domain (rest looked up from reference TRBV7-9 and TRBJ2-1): DTGVSQNPRHKITKRGQNVTFRCDPISEHNRLYWYRQTLGQGPEFLTYFQNEAQLEKSRLLSDRFSAERPKGSFSTLEIQRTEQGDSAMYLCASSLEGGTFYNEQFFGPGTRLTVL.